This T cell receptor (beta chain) was identified in a study of T cell responses to AZD1222 COVID-19 vaccine. Study-wide results and limits: Mostly white British, mostly female donors; authors suggested clonal diversity may be underestimated. Spike-wide vaccine-associated CD4 TCRs dominated at 160-218 and 743-854. Sampled repertoires all dated from after the peak T cell response.

TCRdb's copy holds only in-frame clones and misses some; the assay was immunoSEQ multiplex PCR. The sample has 100,000 or so clones, approximately 90% seen once. Germline CDR1 and CDR2: SGHDN and FVKESK. V lost 1 base to trimming and J lost 4 bases; unmatched junction nucleotides: 15. The CDR3 length is 19 residues. As concerns this clone: No antigen is known for it.

The chain employs TRBV14 and TRBJ2-1, with 8 bases aligning to TRBD1. Sample: peripheral blood, taken on day 0 of AZD1222 vaccination. This clonotype originated in an adult in good health. CDR3 in DNA: TGTGCCAGCAGCCAAGGGCCAGGGGGCTTATCTAGGACATACAATGAGCAGTTCTTC. This translates into CASSQGPGGLSRTYNEQFF.